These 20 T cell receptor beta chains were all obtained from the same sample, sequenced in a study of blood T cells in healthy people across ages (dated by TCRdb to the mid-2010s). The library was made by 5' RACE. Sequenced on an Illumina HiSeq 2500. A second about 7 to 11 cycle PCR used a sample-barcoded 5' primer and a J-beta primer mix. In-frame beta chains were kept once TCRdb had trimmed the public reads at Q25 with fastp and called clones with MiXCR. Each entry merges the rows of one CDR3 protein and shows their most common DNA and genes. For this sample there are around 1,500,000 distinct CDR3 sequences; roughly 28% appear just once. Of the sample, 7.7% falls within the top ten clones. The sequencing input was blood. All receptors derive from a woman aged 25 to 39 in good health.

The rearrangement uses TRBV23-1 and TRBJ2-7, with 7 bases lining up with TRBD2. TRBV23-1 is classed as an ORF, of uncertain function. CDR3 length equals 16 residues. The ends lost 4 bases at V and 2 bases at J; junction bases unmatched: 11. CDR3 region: CASSRWGREGPYEQYF. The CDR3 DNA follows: TGCGCCAGCAGTCGCTGGGGGAGGGAAGGACCCTACGAGCAGTACTTC.

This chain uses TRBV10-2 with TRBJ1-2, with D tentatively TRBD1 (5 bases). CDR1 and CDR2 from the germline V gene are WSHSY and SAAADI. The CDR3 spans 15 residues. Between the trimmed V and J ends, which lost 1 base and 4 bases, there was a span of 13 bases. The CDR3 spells CASSEFEGYGYGYTF. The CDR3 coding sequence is TGCGCCAGCAGTGAGTTCGAGGGGTATGGCTATGGCTACACCTTC.

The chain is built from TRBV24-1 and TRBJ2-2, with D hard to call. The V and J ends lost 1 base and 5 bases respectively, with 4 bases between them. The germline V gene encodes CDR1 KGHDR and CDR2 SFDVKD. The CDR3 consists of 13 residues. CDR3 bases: TGTGCCACCAGTGATTTCTTAACCGGGGAGCTGTTTTTT. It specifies CATSDFLTGELFF.

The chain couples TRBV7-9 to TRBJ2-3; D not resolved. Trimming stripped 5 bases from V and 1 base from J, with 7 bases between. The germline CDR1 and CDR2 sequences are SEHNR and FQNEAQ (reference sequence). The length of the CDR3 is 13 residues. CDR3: CASSIAGTDTQYF. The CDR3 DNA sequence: TGTGCCAGCAGCATCGCCGGCACAGATACGCAGTATTTT.

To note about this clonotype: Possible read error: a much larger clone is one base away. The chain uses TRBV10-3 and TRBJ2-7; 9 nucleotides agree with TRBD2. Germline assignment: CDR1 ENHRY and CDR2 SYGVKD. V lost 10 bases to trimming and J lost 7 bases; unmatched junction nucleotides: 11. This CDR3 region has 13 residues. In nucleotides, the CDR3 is TGTGCCACCGCGTTAGCGGGGGCCAGGGAGCAGTACTTC. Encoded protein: CATALAGAREQYF.

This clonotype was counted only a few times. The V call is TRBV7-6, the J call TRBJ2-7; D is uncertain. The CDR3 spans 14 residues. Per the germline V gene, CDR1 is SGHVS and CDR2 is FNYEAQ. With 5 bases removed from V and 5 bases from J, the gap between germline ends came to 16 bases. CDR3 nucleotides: TGTGCCAGCAGCGAAATCCTACTCGGAAACGAGCAGTACTTC. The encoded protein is CASSEILLGNEQYF.

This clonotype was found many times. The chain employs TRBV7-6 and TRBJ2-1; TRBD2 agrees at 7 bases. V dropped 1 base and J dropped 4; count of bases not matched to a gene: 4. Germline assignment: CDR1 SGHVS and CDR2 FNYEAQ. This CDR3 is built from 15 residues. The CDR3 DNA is TGTGCCAGCAGCTTAGGTCCTAGCGGTTACAATGAGCAGTTCTTC. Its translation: CASSLGPSGYNEQFF.

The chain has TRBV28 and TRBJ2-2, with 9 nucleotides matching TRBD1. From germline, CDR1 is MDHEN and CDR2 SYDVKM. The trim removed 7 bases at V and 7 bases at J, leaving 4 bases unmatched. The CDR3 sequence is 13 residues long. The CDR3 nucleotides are TGTGCCAGCATTACAGGGGGCGGCGGGGAGCTGTTTTTT. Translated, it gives CASITGGGGELFF.

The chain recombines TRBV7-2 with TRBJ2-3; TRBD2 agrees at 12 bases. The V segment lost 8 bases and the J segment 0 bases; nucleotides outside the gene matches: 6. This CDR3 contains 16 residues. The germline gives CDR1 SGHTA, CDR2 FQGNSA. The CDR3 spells CASGPGTSGSTDTQYF. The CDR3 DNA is TGTGCCAGCGGCCCGGGGACTAGCGGGAGCACAGATACGCAGTATTTT.

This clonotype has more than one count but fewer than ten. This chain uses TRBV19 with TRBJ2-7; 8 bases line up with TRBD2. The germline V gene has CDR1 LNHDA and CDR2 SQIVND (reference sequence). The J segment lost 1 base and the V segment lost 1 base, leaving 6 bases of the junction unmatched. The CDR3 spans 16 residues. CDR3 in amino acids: CASSIVRTSISYEQYF. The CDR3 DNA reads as TGTGCCAGTAGTATAGTCCGGACTAGCATATCCTACGAGCAGTACTTC.

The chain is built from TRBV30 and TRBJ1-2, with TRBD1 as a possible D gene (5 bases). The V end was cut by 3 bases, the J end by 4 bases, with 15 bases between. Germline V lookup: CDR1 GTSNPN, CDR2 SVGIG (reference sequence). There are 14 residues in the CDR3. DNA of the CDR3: TGTGCCTGGAGAGTGCCCGCGGGGACCTATGGCTACACCTTC. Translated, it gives CAWRVPAGTYGYTF.

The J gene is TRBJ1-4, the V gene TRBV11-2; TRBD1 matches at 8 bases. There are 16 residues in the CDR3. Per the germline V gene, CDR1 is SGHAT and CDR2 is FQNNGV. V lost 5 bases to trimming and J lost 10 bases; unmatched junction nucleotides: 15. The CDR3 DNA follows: TGTGCCAGCAGCCAAATACCGGGACAGGAAAAGGGAAAACTGTTTTTT. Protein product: CASSQIPGQEKGKLFF.

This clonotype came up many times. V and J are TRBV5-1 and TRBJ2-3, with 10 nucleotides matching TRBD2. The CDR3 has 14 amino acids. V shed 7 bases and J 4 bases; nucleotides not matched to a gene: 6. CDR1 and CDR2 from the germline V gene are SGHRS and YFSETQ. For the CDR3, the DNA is TGCGCCAGCGGAAGCGGGAGGGCTCCAGATACGCAGTATTTT. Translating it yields CASGSGRAPDTQYF.

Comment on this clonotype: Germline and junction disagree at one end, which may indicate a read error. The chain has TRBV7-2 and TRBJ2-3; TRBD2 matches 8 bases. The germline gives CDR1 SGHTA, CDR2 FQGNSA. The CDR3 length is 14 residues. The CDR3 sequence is CAGSYSGGGDTQYF. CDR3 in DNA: TGTGCCGGCAGCTACAGCGGGGGAGGAGATACGCAGTATTTT.

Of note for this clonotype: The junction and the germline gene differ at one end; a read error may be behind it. CDR3 protein: CASSFRSGGLYSHNEQFF. The CDR3 DNA reads as TGTGCCAGCAGCTTTAGAAGCGGGGGGCTTTACTCCCACAATGAGCAGTTCTTC. The chain recombines TRBV7-2 with TRBJ2-1; 9 bases match TRBD2. The CDR3 consists of 18 residues. CDR1 is SGHTA and CDR2 is FQGNSA in the germline V gene.

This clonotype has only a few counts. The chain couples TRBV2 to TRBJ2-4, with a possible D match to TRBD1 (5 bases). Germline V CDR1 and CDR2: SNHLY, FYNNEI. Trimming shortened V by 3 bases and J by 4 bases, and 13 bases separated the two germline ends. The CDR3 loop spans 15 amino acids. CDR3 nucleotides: TGTGCCAGCAGTGAGGTGGGCAGGGAAAAAAACATTCAGTACTTC. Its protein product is CASSEVGREKNIQYF.

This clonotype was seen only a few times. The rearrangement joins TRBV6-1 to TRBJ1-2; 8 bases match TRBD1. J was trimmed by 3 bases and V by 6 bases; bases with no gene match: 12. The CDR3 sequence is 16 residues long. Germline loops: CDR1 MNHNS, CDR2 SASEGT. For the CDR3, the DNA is TGTGCCAGCAGGAAGGCGGGACAGGCCCCCTACTATGGCTACACCTTC. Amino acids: CASRKAGQAPYYGYTF.

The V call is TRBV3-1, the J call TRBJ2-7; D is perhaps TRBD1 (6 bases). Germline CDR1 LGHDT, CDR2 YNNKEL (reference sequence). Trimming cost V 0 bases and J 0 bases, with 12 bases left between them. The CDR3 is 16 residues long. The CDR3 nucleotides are TGTGCCAGCAGCCAAGAGACGGGACAACTCTCCTACGAGCAGTACTTC. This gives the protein CASSQETGQLSYEQYF.

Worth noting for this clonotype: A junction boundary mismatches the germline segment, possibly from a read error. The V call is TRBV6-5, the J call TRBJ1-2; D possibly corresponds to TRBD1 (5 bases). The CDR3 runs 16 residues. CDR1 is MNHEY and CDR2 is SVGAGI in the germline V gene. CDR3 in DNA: TGTACCAGCAGTTACCGGGGGGAAGCATTTAACTATGGCTACACCTTC. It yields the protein CTSSYRGEAFNYGYTF.

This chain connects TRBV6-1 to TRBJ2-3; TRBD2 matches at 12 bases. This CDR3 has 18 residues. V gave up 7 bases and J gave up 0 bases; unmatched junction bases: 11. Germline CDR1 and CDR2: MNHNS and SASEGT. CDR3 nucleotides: TGTGCCAGCACCCCCCCTAGCGGGGGGGGTGATAGCACAGATACGCAGTATTTT. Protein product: CASTPPSGGGDSTDTQYF.